This T cell receptor (beta chain) was obtained from a study of T cell responses to AZD1222 COVID-19 vaccine. TCRdb's copy holds only in-frame clones and misses some; the assay was immunoSEQ multiplex PCR. This table has 150,000 or so clones, around four fifths appearing once. A remark on this clone: The antigen is undetermined.

Trimming shortened V by 3 bases and J by 8 bases, and 14 bases separated the two germline ends. The CDR3 extends over 15 amino acids. Per the germline V gene, CDR1 is LNHDA and CDR2 is SQIVND (reference sequence). Study-wide points: Possibly, clonal diversity was underestimated; donors were largely white British and included more females. Two doses of AZD1222 preceded a rise in Spike-specific TCR breadth and depth. Among those given AZD1222, only five to seven were seropositive at baseline.

Sequencing used peripheral blood, obtained on day 0 of MenACWY control vaccination. The TCR was taken from an adult in good health. The J gene is TRBJ1-6, the V gene TRBV19; D possibly corresponds to TRBD1 (6 bases). CDR3 bases: TGTGCCAGTAGTATTGGGGGGCGTATCGATTCACCCCTCCACTTT. Protein product: CASSIGGRIDSPLHF.